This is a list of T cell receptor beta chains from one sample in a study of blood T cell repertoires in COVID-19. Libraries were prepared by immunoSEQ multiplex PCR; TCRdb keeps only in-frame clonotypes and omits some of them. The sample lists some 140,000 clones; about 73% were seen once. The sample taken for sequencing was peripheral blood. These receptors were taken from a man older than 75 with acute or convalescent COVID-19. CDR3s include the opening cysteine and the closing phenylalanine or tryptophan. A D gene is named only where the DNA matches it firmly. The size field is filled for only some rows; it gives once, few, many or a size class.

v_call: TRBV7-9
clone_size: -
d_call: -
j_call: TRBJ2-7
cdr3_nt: TGTGCCAGCAGCCCACGAGTCGAGTCCTACGAGCAGTACTTC
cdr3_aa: CASSPRVESYEQYF

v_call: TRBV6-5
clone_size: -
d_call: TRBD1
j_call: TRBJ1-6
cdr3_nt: TGTGCCAGCAGTAGAACCGGACAGGGGGGTTCACCCCTCCACTTT
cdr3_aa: CASSRTGQGGSPLHF

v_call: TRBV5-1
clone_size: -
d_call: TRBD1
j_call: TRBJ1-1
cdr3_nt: TGCGCCAGCAGCCAAGGACAGGGCGAAGCTTTCTTT
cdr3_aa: CASSQGQGEAFF

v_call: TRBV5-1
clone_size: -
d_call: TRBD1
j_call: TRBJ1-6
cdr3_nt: TGCGCCAGCAGCCCCTCGGCAGGGGGTAGGGATTCACCCCTCCACTTT
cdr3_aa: CASSPSAGGRDSPLHF

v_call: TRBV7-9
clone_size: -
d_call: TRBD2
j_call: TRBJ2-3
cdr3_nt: TGTGCCAGCAGCCCGACTAGCGCCTCTTTCGATACGCAGTATTTT
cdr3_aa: CASSPTSASFDTQYF

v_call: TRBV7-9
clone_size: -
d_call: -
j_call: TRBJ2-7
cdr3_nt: TGTGCCAGCAGCAACGTTCGGGAGCAGTACTTC
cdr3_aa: CASSNVREQYF

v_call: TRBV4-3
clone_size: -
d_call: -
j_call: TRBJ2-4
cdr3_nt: TGCGCCAGCAGCCAACTAAGCTCCGGCGGAGCCCGAAACATTCAGTACTTC
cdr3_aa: CASSQLSSGGARNIQYF

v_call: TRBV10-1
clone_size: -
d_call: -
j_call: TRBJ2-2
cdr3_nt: TGCGCCAGCAGTGAGTTGGAGGTGAACACCGGGGAGCTGTTTTTT
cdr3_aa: CASSELEVNTGELFF

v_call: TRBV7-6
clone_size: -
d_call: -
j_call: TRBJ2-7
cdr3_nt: TGTGCCAGCAGCTTAGCGCAGTCAACCGAGCAGTACTTC
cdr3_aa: CASSLAQSTEQYF

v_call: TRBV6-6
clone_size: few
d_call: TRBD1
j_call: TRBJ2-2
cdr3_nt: TGTGCCAGCAGTCAGGAGACAGGGGGCTTTCGCTACGCCGGGGAGCTGTTTTTT
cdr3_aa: CASSQETGGFRYAGELFF

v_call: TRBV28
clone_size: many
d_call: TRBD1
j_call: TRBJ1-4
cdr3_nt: TGTGCCAGCAGTTCGCCGACAGGGGGCAATGAAAAACTGTTTTTT
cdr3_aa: CASSSPTGGNEKLFF

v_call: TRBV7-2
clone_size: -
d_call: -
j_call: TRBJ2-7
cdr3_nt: TGTGCCAGCAGCGCAGGGACAACTTACGAGCAGTACTTC
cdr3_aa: CASSAGTTYEQYF

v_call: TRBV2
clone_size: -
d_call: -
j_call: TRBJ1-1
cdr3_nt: TGTGCCAGCAGTGAAGTCGGTTTAGGGGCAAGAAAAGCTTTCTTT
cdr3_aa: CASSEVGLGARKAFF

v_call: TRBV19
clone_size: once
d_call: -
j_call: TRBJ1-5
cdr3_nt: TGTGCCAGTAGTAAGATGGACGGGGTTAGCAATCAGCCCCAGCATTTT
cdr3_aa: CASSKMDGVSNQPQHF

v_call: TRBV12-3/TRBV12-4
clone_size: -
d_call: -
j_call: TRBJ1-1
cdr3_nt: TGTGCCACCCAGGTGAACACTGAAGCTTTCTTT
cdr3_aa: CATQVNTEAFF

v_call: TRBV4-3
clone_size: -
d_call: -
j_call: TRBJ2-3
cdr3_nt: TGCGCCAGCAGCCAAGCGTTGGCAGGGCAGAAGTATTTT
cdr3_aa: CASSQALAGQKYF

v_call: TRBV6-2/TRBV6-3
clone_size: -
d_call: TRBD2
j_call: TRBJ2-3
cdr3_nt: TGTGCCAGCAGCCCAGGGACTAGCGAGTACACAGATACGCAGTATTTT
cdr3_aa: CASSPGTSEYTDTQYF

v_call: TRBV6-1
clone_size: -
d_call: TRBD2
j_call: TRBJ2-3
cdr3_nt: TGTGCCAGCAGTGAACAGCGGGGTGACACAGATACGCAGTATTTT
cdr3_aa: CASSEQRGDTDTQYF

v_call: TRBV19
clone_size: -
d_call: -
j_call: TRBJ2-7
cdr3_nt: TGTGCCAGTAGTATTCTAAGGGGGAGCTCCTACGAGCAGTACTTC
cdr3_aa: CASSILRGSSYEQYF

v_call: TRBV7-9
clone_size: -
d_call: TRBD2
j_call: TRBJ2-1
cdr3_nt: TGTGCCAGCAGCTTAGTAGGGGGACTAGCGGTAAATGAGCAGTTCTTC
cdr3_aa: CASSLVGGLAVNEQFF

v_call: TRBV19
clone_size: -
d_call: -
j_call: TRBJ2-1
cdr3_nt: TGTGCCAGTAACAGGGATAGGCATGAGCAGTTCTTC
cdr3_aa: CASNRDRHEQFF

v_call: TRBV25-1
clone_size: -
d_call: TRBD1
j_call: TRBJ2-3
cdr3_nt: TGTGCCAGCAGTGAATGGGGGACAGGGGGCAGGGATACGCAGTATTTT
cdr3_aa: CASSEWGTGGRDTQYF

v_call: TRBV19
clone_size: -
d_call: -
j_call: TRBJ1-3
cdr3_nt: TGTGCCAGTAGTAGGGAGTCTGGAAACACCATATATTTT
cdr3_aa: CASSRESGNTIYF

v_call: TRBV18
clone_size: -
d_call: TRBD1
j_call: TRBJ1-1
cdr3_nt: TGTGCCAGCTCAGGGACAGAGGGGACTGAAGCTTTCTTT
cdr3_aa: CASSGTEGTEAFF